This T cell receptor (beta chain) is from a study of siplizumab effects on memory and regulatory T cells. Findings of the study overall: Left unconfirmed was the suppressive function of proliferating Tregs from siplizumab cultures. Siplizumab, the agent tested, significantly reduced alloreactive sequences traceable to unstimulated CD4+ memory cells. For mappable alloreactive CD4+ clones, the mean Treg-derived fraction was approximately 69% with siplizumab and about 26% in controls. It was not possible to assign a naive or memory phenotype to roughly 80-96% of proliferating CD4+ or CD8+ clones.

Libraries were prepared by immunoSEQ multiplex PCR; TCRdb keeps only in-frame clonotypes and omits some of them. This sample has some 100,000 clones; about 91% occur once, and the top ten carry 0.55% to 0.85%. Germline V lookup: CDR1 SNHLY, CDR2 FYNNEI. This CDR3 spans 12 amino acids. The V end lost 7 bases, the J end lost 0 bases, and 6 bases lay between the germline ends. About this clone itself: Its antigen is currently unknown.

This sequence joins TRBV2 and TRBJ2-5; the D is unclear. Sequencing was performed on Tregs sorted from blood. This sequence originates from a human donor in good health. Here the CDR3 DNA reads TGTGCCAGCAATGGATACCAAGAGACCCAGTACTTC. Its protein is CASNGYQETQYF.